Listed below are T cell receptor beta chains from one sample, sequenced in a study of early T cells in non-severe SARS-CoV-2 infection. TCRdb reanalysed the 5' RACE reads using MiXCR and keeps one entry per CDR3 protein. This sample has about 56,000 distinct CDR3 sequences, with approximately 10% found just once. Specimen: whole blood. These receptors all come from an adult who was a healthcare worker with PCR-confirmed SARS-CoV-2 infection or an uninfected control (not recorded which). CDR3s include the opening cysteine and the closing phenylalanine or tryptophan. The D gene is left open where the match is weak. Rows give clone size only sometimes, using once, few, many, or a class for an expanded clone.

j_gene,d_gene,abundance,v_gene,CDR3nt,CDR3aa
TRBJ2-5,TRBD1,.,TRBV5-1,TGCGCCAGCAGCTTGGCCGGGACAGGAAAGACCCAGTACTTC,CASSLAGTGKTQYF
TRBJ1-5,.,many,TRBV5-1,TGCGCCAGCAGCTTGGACGGATATAGCAATCAGCCCCAGCATTTT,CASSLDGYSNQPQHF
TRBJ2-7,.,many,TRBV4-1,TGCGCCAGCAGCCCGCGCTTCGTCGGGTTTTCCTACGAGCAGTACTTC,CASSPRFVGFSYEQYF
TRBJ2-3,TRBD2,few,TRBV2,TGTGCCAGCAGCCGGACTAGCGGGAGTCCAGATACGCAGTATTTT,CASSRTSGSPDTQYF
TRBJ2-7,TRBD2,few,TRBV7-2,TGTGCCAGCATGACGAGGACTAGCGGCTACGAGCAGTACTTC,CASMTRTSGYEQYF
TRBJ2-3,TRBD2,many,TRBV20-1,TGCAGTGCTACTAGCGGGAGAGGTACAGATACGCAGTATTTT,CSATSGRGTDTQYF
TRBJ2-5,.,.,TRBV7-3,TGTGCCAGCAGCTTATCTCAGAGAGAGACCCAGTACTTC,CASSLSQRETQYF
TRBJ2-2,TRBD2,.,TRBV4-3,TGCGCCAGCAGCCAAAGCGGGAGTGCGGGGACCGGGGAGCTGTTTTTT,CASSQSGSAGTGELFF
TRBJ1-2,.,many,TRBV20-1,TGCAGTGCTAGAGATTCCAGGGAAGGAAGCTACACCTTC,CSARDSREGSYTF
TRBJ2-7,TRBD2,many,TRBV27,TGTGCCAGCAGTTTATCAGGGACTATTACCTATTTC,CASSLSGTITYF
TRBJ2-1,TRBD2,few,TRBV11-2,TGTGCCAGCAGCTTAGATGGCCTAGCGGGATGGAATGAGCAGTTCTTC,CASSLDGLAGWNEQFF
TRBJ2-1,.,.,TRBV4-1,TGCGCCAGCAGCCAAGGGATCGGGGGATCCTACAATGAGCAGTTCTTC,CASSQGIGGSYNEQFF
TRBJ2-7,.,many,TRBV7-2,TGTGCCAGCAGCTTAAGGGCCTCTAGCGAACACTCCTACGAGCAGTACTTC,CASSLRASSEHSYEQYF
TRBJ2-5,.,many,TRBV18,TGTGCCAGCTCAGACTGGCAAGAGACCCAGTACTTC,CASSDWQETQYF
TRBJ2-1,TRBD2,many,TRBV7-3,TGTGCCAGCAGCACCCTTAGCGGGAACAATGAGCAGTTCTTC,CASSTLSGNNEQFF
TRBJ2-3,.,many,TRBV11-2,TGTGCCAGCAGCTTAGTTCTCCCTGTAGCTGATACGCAGTATTTT,CASSLVLPVADTQYF
TRBJ2-1,TRBD2,many,TRBV5-1,TGCGCCAGCAGCCTACTAGCGGCGGTTAACAATGAGCAGTTCTTC,CASSLLAAVNNEQFF
TRBJ2-5,TRBD1,.,TRBV29-1,TGCAGCGGGGTACAGGGGGCTGAGACCCAGTACTTC,CSGVQGAETQYF
TRBJ2-1,.,many,TRBV7-9,TGTGCCAGCAGCTTAGTGGGACACAATGAGCAGTTCTTC,CASSLVGHNEQFF
TRBJ2-2,TRBD2,.,TRBV7-9,TGTGCCAGCAGCTTCAGTCAGCGGGAGTTCGGGGAGCTGTTTTTT,CASSFSQREFGELFF
TRBJ1-1,TRBD1,few,TRBV24-1,TGTGCCACCAGTGATTTCCGGGACAGCCCTACGAACACTGAAGCTTTCTTT,CATSDFRDSPTNTEAFF
TRBJ2-7,TRBD1,many,TRBV4-3,TGCGCCAGCAGCCAAGAAGGGACAGGGCTTTCCTACGAGCAGTACTTC,CASSQEGTGLSYEQYF
TRBJ2-1,TRBD2,many,TRBV7-3,TGTGCCAGCAGCTTAGTGGCTAGCGGGAGGGCCGACAATGAGCAGTTCTTC,CASSLVASGRADNEQFF
TRBJ2-2,.,.,TRBV10-3,TGTGCCAGCAGGGGGGATTCGAACACCGGGGAGCTGTTTTTT,CASRGDSNTGELFF
TRBJ2-6,.,.,TRBV18,TGTGCCAGCTCACCATTGTCTGGGGCCAACGTCCTGACTTTC,CASSPLSGANVLTF
TRBJ2-7,.,few,TRBV12-3/TRBV12-4,TGTGCCAGCAGTTTCGGAACAGCGGACCTAGGGGGCTACGAGCAGTACTTC,CASSFGTADLGGYEQYF
TRBJ2-5,TRBD2,many,TRBV28,TGTGCCAGCAGTTTTCTGGGACTAGGAGAGACCCAGTACTTC,CASSFLGLGETQYF
TRBJ1-2,TRBD1,many,TRBV5-1,TGCGCCAGCAGCCGGGGGACAGGGGGACCTAACTATGGCTACACCTTC,CASSRGTGGPNYGYTF
TRBJ2-7,.,many,TRBV3-1,TGTGCCAGCAGATCTTCAGGGTTATACGAGCAGTACTTC,CASRSSGLYEQYF
TRBJ1-3,TRBD1,.,TRBV30,TGTGCCTGGAGTTGGGGACAGGGGGCGACGGGAAACACCATATATTTT,CAWSWGQGATGNTIYF
TRBJ2-7,.,many,TRBV18,TGTGCCAGCTCACCACAAGGGACCGAGCACGAGCAGTACTTC,CASSPQGTEHEQYF
TRBJ1-1,.,few,TRBV12-3/TRBV12-4,TGTGCCAGCATCAGACTGGGGAACACTGAAGCTTTCTTT,CASIRLGNTEAFF
TRBJ2-2,.,many,TRBV6-2/TRBV6-3,TGTGCCAGCAGGAGGGGGGCCCCTTCCGGGGAGCTGTTTTTT,CASRRGAPSGELFF
TRBJ2-1,TRBD2,few,TRBV20-1,TGCAGTGCTAGACCCCCGGGGGGCTCCTACAATGAGCAGTTCTTC,CSARPPGGSYNEQFF
TRBJ1-1,.,.,TRBV5-6,TGTGCCAGCAGGGCCGGACAGATGAGGGCTTTCTTT,CASRAGQMRAFF
TRBJ2-2,.,few,TRBV24-1,TGTGCCACCAGTGACACCCGGGAGCTCAACACCGGGGAGCTGTTTTTT,CATSDTRELNTGELFF
TRBJ2-3,TRBD2,.,TRBV7-2,TGTGCCAGCAGCTTCTCGATAGGCACTAGCGGTCAACCAGATACGCAGTATTTT,CASSFSIGTSGQPDTQYF
TRBJ2-3,TRBD2,.,TRBV7-6,TGTGCCAGCAGTTTAGCGGGAGAGGGAGATACGCAGTATTTT,CASSLAGEGDTQYF
TRBJ2-6,.,few,TRBV9,TGTGCCAGCAGCGTGCGAAGGGCATCTGGGGCCAACGTCCTGACTTTC,CASSVRRASGANVLTF
TRBJ1-2,TRBD1,few,TRBV24-1,TGTGCCACCAGTGATGGGACAGACTATGGCTACACCTTC,CATSDGTDYGYTF
TRBJ2-5,.,.,TRBV27,TGTGCCAGCAGCCCCCGGTCCAGCCAAGAGACCCAGTACTTC,CASSPRSSQETQYF
TRBJ1-6,.,few,TRBV7-2,TGTGCCAGCAGTTCGACCGGGACCGTGAATTCACCCCTCCACTTT,CASSSTGTVNSPLHF
TRBJ2-6,.,many,TRBV12-3/TRBV12-4,TGTGCCAGCAGTGATGTTACTGGGGCCAACGTCCTGACTTTC,CASSDVTGANVLTF
TRBJ1-5,.,many,TRBV6-1,TGTGCCAGCAGACCCACAGGGCGCAGCAATCAGCCCCAGCATTTT,CASRPTGRSNQPQHF
TRBJ2-1,TRBD2,many,TRBV11-2,TGTGCCAGCAGACCAACTAGCGGGAGGGGTAATGAGCAGTTCTTC,CASRPTSGRGNEQFF
TRBJ2-4,.,few,TRBV2,TGTGCCAGCAGTGAGTCGAGCGGCCTAGCCAAAAACATTCAGTACTTC,CASSESSGLAKNIQYF
TRBJ2-5,.,few,TRBV12-3/TRBV12-4,TGTGCCAGCAGTTTTTACGAGCAAGAGACCCAGTACTTC,CASSFYEQETQYF
TRBJ2-7,.,many,TRBV19,TGTGCCAGTAGTACAGGACTTGCCTACGAGCAGTACTTC,CASSTGLAYEQYF
TRBJ2-2,.,many,TRBV2,TGTGCCAGCAGTGAAGAAGGCTTCGCGAACACCGGGGAGCTGTTTTTT,CASSEEGFANTGELFF
TRBJ2-1,TRBD2,.,TRBV2,TGTGCCAGCAGTCCGGGACTAGCGCCATACAATGAGCAGTTCTTC,CASSPGLAPYNEQFF
TRBJ2-4,.,few,TRBV7-2,TGTGCCAGCAGCTTTGAAGCCAAAAACATTCAGTACTTC,CASSFEAKNIQYF
TRBJ2-5,.,.,TRBV10-1,TGCGCCAGCAGTGGAGCTAGTTGGGAGCAAGAGACCCAGTACTTC,CASSGASWEQETQYF
TRBJ2-1,.,.,TRBV19,TGTGCCAGTAGATCCCAGAGGGCGTCCTACAATGAGCAGTTCTTC,CASRSQRASYNEQFF
TRBJ1-1,.,few,TRBV7-2,TGTGCCAGCAGCTTAGAGACAGCCTACAATGAAGCTTTCTTT,CASSLETAYNEAFF
TRBJ1-6,.,few,TRBV11-2,TGTGCCCGGGGGCAGTCGCCTAATTCACCCCTCCACTTT,CARGQSPNSPLHF
TRBJ1-2,.,many,TRBV13,TGTGCCAGCAGACAACTGACTGGTGCTGATAACTATGGCTACACCTTC,CASRQLTGADNYGYTF
TRBJ2-5,.,few,TRBV4-2,TGTGCCAGCAGCCAAGATATGGGGGAGACCCAGTACTTC,CASSQDMGETQYF